A selection of T cell receptor beta chains follows, all from one sample in a study of blood T cell repertoires in COVID-19. Here immunoSEQ multiplex PCR was the method, and the copy in TCRdb shows in-frame clones only, minus some. The repertoire holds about 210,000 clones, approximately 91% seen once, with approximately 0.7% in the top ten. The sequencing sample was made of peripheral blood. These receptors came from a man aged 40-50 years with acute or convalescent COVID-19. The CDR3 runs from the conserved cysteine through the conserved F or W. The order of the fields is J gene, V gene, D gene, clone size, CDR3 protein, CDR3 DNA. A D gene is named only where the DNA matches it firmly. Some rows have no size entry. The others give once, few or many, or a class for an expanded clone.

j_call: TRBJ2-7
v_call: TRBV21-1
d_call: .
clone_size: once
cdr3_aa: CASSSQQTAKIYEQYF
cdr3_nt: TGTGCCAGCAGCAGTCAACAGACAGCAAAAATCTACGAGCAGTACTTC

j_call: TRBJ1-5
v_call: TRBV7-8
d_call: .
clone_size: .
cdr3_aa: CASSLGQESRSQHF
cdr3_nt: TGTGCCAGCAGCTTAGGACAGGAGTCTCGAAGCCAGCATTTT

j_call: TRBJ1-4
v_call: TRBV6-5
d_call: .
clone_size: .
cdr3_aa: CASSWSATNEKLFF
cdr3_nt: TGTGCCAGCAGTTGGTCAGCAACTAATGAAAAACTGTTTTTT

j_call: TRBJ1-4
v_call: TRBV13
d_call: TRBD1
clone_size: .
cdr3_aa: CASRKQGPGEKLFF
cdr3_nt: TGTGCCAGCAGAAAACAGGGGCCGGGGGAAAAACTGTTTTTT

j_call: TRBJ2-7
v_call: TRBV24-1
d_call: TRBD1
clone_size: .
cdr3_aa: CATSDPGTGGEQYF
cdr3_nt: TGTGCCACCAGTGACCCCGGGACAGGGGGCGAGCAGTACTTC

j_call: TRBJ1-4
v_call: TRBV30
d_call: .
clone_size: .
cdr3_aa: CAWSVLGGDDEKLFF
cdr3_nt: TGTGCCTGGAGTGTACTCGGGGGGGATGATGAAAAACTGTTTTTT

j_call: TRBJ2-7
v_call: TRBV5-1
d_call: TRBD2
clone_size: .
cdr3_aa: CASSAGLASSYEQYF
cdr3_nt: TGCGCCAGCAGCGCGGGACTAGCGAGCTCCTACGAGCAGTACTTC

j_call: TRBJ2-7
v_call: TRBV28
d_call: TRBD2
clone_size: .
cdr3_aa: CASSPGLGLAGGQSYEQYF
cdr3_nt: TGTGCCAGCAGTCCGGGGCTGGGACTAGCGGGAGGGCAGTCCTACGAGCAGTACTTC

j_call: TRBJ1-2
v_call: TRBV18
d_call: .
clone_size: .
cdr3_aa: CASSPAGLNYGYTF
cdr3_nt: TGTGCCAGCTCACCCGCCGGACTGAACTATGGCTACACCTTC

j_call: TRBJ2-2
v_call: TRBV19
d_call: TRBD1
clone_size: once
cdr3_aa: CASSRGQGASGELFF
cdr3_nt: TGTGCCAGTAGTAGAGGACAGGGGGCCTCCGGGGAGCTGTTTTTT

j_call: TRBJ2-5
v_call: TRBV5-1
d_call: .
clone_size: once
cdr3_aa: CASSPTGLQETQYF
cdr3_nt: TGCGCCAGCAGCCCAACGGGGTTACAAGAGACCCAGTACTTC

j_call: TRBJ2-5
v_call: TRBV29-1
d_call: .
clone_size: .
cdr3_aa: CSVEATGHQETQYF
cdr3_nt: TGCAGCGTTGAAGCCACAGGACACCAAGAGACCCAGTACTTC

j_call: TRBJ2-1
v_call: TRBV27
d_call: TRBD2
clone_size: .
cdr3_aa: CASSFGTSGRARYNEQFF
cdr3_nt: TGTGCCAGCAGTTTCGGGACTAGCGGGAGGGCCCGTTACAATGAGCAGTTCTTC

j_call: TRBJ2-2
v_call: TRBV6-2/TRBV6-3
d_call: .
clone_size: once
cdr3_aa: CASSYPLIGTPNTGELFF
cdr3_nt: TGTGCCAGCAGTTACCCATTGATAGGGACTCCTAACACCGGGGAGCTGTTTTTT

j_call: TRBJ2-7
v_call: TRBV4-1
d_call: .
clone_size: few
cdr3_aa: CASSQAGSEQYF
cdr3_nt: TGCGCCAGCAGCCAAGCCGGGAGTGAGCAGTACTTC

j_call: TRBJ2-2
v_call: TRBV7-2
d_call: .
clone_size: .
cdr3_aa: CASSSQGRNTGELFF
cdr3_nt: TGTGCCAGCAGCTCACAGGGTCGGAACACCGGGGAGCTGTTTTTT

j_call: TRBJ2-1
v_call: TRBV18
d_call: TRBD2
clone_size: .
cdr3_aa: CASSPEGTSGTYNEQFF
cdr3_nt: TGTGCCAGCTCACCCGAGGGGACTAGCGGCACCTACAATGAGCAGTTCTTC

j_call: TRBJ1-2
v_call: TRBV21-1
d_call: .
clone_size: .
cdr3_aa: CASSKVSVPRAAYYGYTF
cdr3_nt: TGTGCCAGCAGCAAAGTCTCGGTCCCGAGAGCGGCTTACTATGGCTACACCTTC

j_call: TRBJ2-7
v_call: TRBV27
d_call: .
clone_size: .
cdr3_aa: CASSSLDTSYEQYF
cdr3_nt: TGTGCCAGCAGTTCTCTGGACACCTCCTACGAGCAGTACTTC

j_call: TRBJ1-2
v_call: TRBV7-9
d_call: .
clone_size: .
cdr3_aa: CASSPGTNNYGYTF
cdr3_nt: TGTGCCAGCAGCCCCGGGACAAATAACTATGGCTACACCTTC

j_call: TRBJ2-1
v_call: TRBV11-2
d_call: .
clone_size: .
cdr3_aa: CASSLEWLSSYNEQFF
cdr3_nt: TGTGCCAGCAGCTTAGAGTGGCTCAGCTCCTACAATGAGCAGTTCTTC

j_call: TRBJ2-7
v_call: TRBV24-1
d_call: TRBD2
clone_size: .
cdr3_aa: CATSDSLAGGLLGQYF
cdr3_nt: TGTGCCACCAGTGATTCTCTAGCGGGAGGGCTTCTTGGGCAGTACTTC

j_call: TRBJ1-1
v_call: TRBV19
d_call: .
clone_size: .
cdr3_aa: CASVRQARNTEAFF
cdr3_nt: TGTGCCAGTGTGAGACAGGCAAGGAACACTGAAGCTTTCTTT

j_call: TRBJ1-4
v_call: TRBV19
d_call: .
clone_size: once
cdr3_aa: CASSTPQGTAANEKLFF
cdr3_nt: TGTGCCAGTAGTACGCCCCAGGGTACCGCAGCTAATGAAAAACTGTTTTTT

j_call: TRBJ2-2
v_call: TRBV5-1
d_call: .
clone_size: .
cdr3_aa: CASSLPETGELFF
cdr3_nt: TGCGCCAGCAGCTTACCGGAGACCGGGGAGCTGTTTTTT

j_call: TRBJ2-7
v_call: TRBV5-1
d_call: .
clone_size: .
cdr3_aa: CASSLNAGETYEQYF
cdr3_nt: TGCGCCAGCAGCTTGAACGCAGGGGAGACCTACGAGCAGTACTTC

j_call: TRBJ2-7
v_call: TRBV19
d_call: TRBD2
clone_size: .
cdr3_aa: CASSLSGLAYYEQYF
cdr3_nt: TGTGCCAGTAGTCTCTCGGGACTAGCGTACTACGAGCAGTACTTC

j_call: TRBJ2-1
v_call: TRBV7-9
d_call: .
clone_size: .
cdr3_aa: CASSLTDPNEQFF
cdr3_nt: TGTGCCAGCAGCTTGACAGACCCTAATGAGCAGTTCTTC